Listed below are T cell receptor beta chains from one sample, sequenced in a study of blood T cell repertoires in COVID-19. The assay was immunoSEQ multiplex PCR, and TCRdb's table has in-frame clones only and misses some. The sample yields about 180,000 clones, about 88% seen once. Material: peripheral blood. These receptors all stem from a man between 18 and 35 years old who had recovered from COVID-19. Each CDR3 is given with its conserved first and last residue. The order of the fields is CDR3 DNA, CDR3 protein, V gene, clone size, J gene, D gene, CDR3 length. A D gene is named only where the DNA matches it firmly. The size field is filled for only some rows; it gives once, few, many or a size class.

CDR3nt: TGCGCCAGCAGCTTGGCCGCCTGGGGCGGGAGCAACGAGCAGTACTTC
CDR3aa: CASSLAAWGGSNEQYF
v_gene: TRBV5-1
abundance: once
j_gene: TRBJ2-7
d_gene: TRBD2
len: 16

CDR3nt: TGTGCCAGCAGCTTAGGAAGCAAGGGAGGCTACGAGCAGTACTTC
CDR3aa: CASSLGSKGGYEQYF
v_gene: TRBV7-2
abundance: NA
j_gene: TRBJ2-7
d_gene: NA
len: 15

CDR3nt: TGTGCCAGCAGTTTAACAGGGCAGGGAGGGGCCAACGTCCTGACTTTC
CDR3aa: CASSLTGQGGANVLTF
v_gene: TRBV27
abundance: NA
j_gene: TRBJ2-6
d_gene: NA
len: 16

CDR3nt: TGTGCCAGCAGTTACTCGCAGGGATTCTCCTACAATGAGCAGTTCTTC
CDR3aa: CASSYSQGFSYNEQFF
v_gene: TRBV6-5
abundance: NA
j_gene: TRBJ2-1
d_gene: NA
len: 16

CDR3nt: TGTGCCAGCAGAGATTGGACAGCCACTCGGCCCTACGAGCAGTACTTC
CDR3aa: CASRDWTATRPYEQYF
v_gene: TRBV2
abundance: NA
j_gene: TRBJ2-7
d_gene: NA
len: 16

CDR3nt: TGTGCCACCAGCGGACAGGGACATCAGCCCCAGCATTTT
CDR3aa: CATSGQGHQPQHF
v_gene: TRBV24-1
abundance: once
j_gene: TRBJ1-5
d_gene: TRBD1
len: 13

CDR3nt: TGTGCCAGCAGCCGAACATACCGAAGCGGGAGGGCCACGGATGAGCAGTTCTTC
CDR3aa: CASSRTYRSGRATDEQFF
v_gene: TRBV6-6
abundance: NA
j_gene: TRBJ2-1
d_gene: TRBD2
len: 18

CDR3nt: TGTGCCAGTAGTTCGAGTCCCGGGACCGGGGAGCTGTTTTTT
CDR3aa: CASSSSPGTGELFF
v_gene: TRBV19
abundance: NA
j_gene: TRBJ2-2
d_gene: NA
len: 14

CDR3nt: TGTGCCAGCAGCTTAGGGACTTCCTATGGAGGGACCCAGTACTTC
CDR3aa: CASSLGTSYGGTQYF
v_gene: TRBV7-3
abundance: once
j_gene: TRBJ2-5
d_gene: NA
len: 15

CDR3nt: TGTGCCAGCAGTTTAGGGCCCGTCTCCTACGAGCAGTACTTC
CDR3aa: CASSLGPVSYEQYF
v_gene: TRBV27
abundance: NA
j_gene: TRBJ2-7
d_gene: NA
len: 14

CDR3nt: TGTGCCAGCAGTTACGCCCCGACCGGAGGACGGGGGGAGCAGTTCTTC
CDR3aa: CASSYAPTGGRGEQFF
v_gene: TRBV6-5
abundance: NA
j_gene: TRBJ2-1
d_gene: NA
len: 16

CDR3nt: TGTGCCAGCAGCCCCGGGACAGTTAGTACTGAAGCTTTCTTT
CDR3aa: CASSPGTVSTEAFF
v_gene: TRBV7-3
abundance: NA
j_gene: TRBJ1-1
d_gene: TRBD1
len: 14

CDR3nt: TGTGCCACCAGCAGAGATTCGGCAGGGGGTGGCTACACCTTC
CDR3aa: CATSRDSAGGGYTF
v_gene: TRBV15
abundance: NA
j_gene: TRBJ1-2
d_gene: TRBD1
len: 14

CDR3nt: TGTGCCAGCAGCCGAGGACAGACCACTGAAGCTTTCTTT
CDR3aa: CASSRGQTTEAFF
v_gene: TRBV3-1/TRBV3-2
abundance: NA
j_gene: TRBJ1-1
d_gene: NA
len: 13

CDR3nt: TGTGCCAGTAGTATTGAGGGCACAGATACGCAGTATTTT
CDR3aa: CASSIEGTDTQYF
v_gene: TRBV19
abundance: NA
j_gene: TRBJ2-3
d_gene: NA
len: 13

CDR3nt: TGTGCCAGTAGGGCGATGACCTCAGCGGGCCAGACCCAGTACTTC
CDR3aa: CASRAMTSAGQTQYF
v_gene: TRBV19
abundance: few
j_gene: TRBJ2-5
d_gene: NA
len: 15

CDR3nt: TGTGCCAGCAGCCCACTCGGGCAGGGGATCATAGCTTTCTTT
CDR3aa: CASSPLGQGIIAFF
v_gene: TRBV7-9
abundance: NA
j_gene: TRBJ1-1
d_gene: NA
len: 14

CDR3nt: TGTGCCAGCAGTTACACGGGAAGGGGCTACACCTTC
CDR3aa: CASSYTGRGYTF
v_gene: TRBV6-2/TRBV6-3
abundance: NA
j_gene: TRBJ1-2
d_gene: NA
len: 12

CDR3nt: TGTGCCAGCAGCTCCAGCGGGAGGGCCAACAATGAGCAGTTCTTC
CDR3aa: CASSSSGRANNEQFF
v_gene: TRBV7-3
abundance: once
j_gene: TRBJ2-1
d_gene: TRBD2
len: 15

CDR3nt: TGTGCCAGCAGCCAAGTAAACTATGGCTACACCTTC
CDR3aa: CASSQVNYGYTF
v_gene: TRBV3-1/TRBV3-2
abundance: NA
j_gene: TRBJ1-2
d_gene: NA
len: 12

CDR3nt: TGTGCCAGCAGTTGGGGGCAGGCGGAAGAGACCCAGTACTTC
CDR3aa: CASSWGQAEETQYF
v_gene: TRBV6-5
abundance: NA
j_gene: TRBJ2-5
d_gene: NA
len: 14

CDR3nt: TGTGCCACTGGACTAGCGGGATCAGATACGCAGTATTTT
CDR3aa: CATGLAGSDTQYF
v_gene: TRBV10-3
abundance: NA
j_gene: TRBJ2-3
d_gene: TRBD2
len: 13

CDR3nt: TGTGCCAGCAGCGTAGTAGGGGTATTCGCAGATACGCAGTATTTT
CDR3aa: CASSVVGVFADTQYF
v_gene: TRBV9
abundance: NA
j_gene: TRBJ2-3
d_gene: NA
len: 15

CDR3nt: TGTGCCAGCAGCTTGGGCAGAACCTACGAGCAGTACTTC
CDR3aa: CASSLGRTYEQYF
v_gene: TRBV13
abundance: NA
j_gene: TRBJ2-7
d_gene: NA
len: 13

CDR3nt: TGTGCCAGCAGCGTAGAGGGCGCAGGGACGGGGGACCTAAGCTATGGCTACACCTTC
CDR3aa: CASSVEGAGTGDLSYGYTF
v_gene: TRBV9
abundance: NA
j_gene: TRBJ1-2
d_gene: NA
len: 19

CDR3nt: TGCGCCAGCAGCTTGGGGGGACAGCCGAACACTGAAGCTTTCTTT
CDR3aa: CASSLGGQPNTEAFF
v_gene: TRBV5-1
abundance: NA
j_gene: TRBJ1-1
d_gene: TRBD1
len: 15

CDR3nt: TGTGCCAGCAGGAGGACTAGCGGGCCTACCTACGAGCAGTACTTC
CDR3aa: CASRRTSGPTYEQYF
v_gene: TRBV7-8
abundance: NA
j_gene: TRBJ2-7
d_gene: TRBD2
len: 15

CDR3nt: TGTGCCAGTAGTCCCGGACTAGCGGGAGAGTACGAGCAGTACTTC
CDR3aa: CASSPGLAGEYEQYF
v_gene: TRBV19
abundance: once
j_gene: TRBJ2-7
d_gene: TRBD2
len: 15

CDR3nt: TGTGCCAGCAGTTTAGGGGGCTGGCAGCCCCAGCATTTT
CDR3aa: CASSLGGWQPQHF
v_gene: TRBV27
abundance: few
j_gene: TRBJ1-5
d_gene: NA
len: 13

CDR3nt: TGTGCCAGCAGCGCAGGGGGGACCTATGGCTACACCTTC
CDR3aa: CASSAGGTYGYTF
v_gene: TRBV6-5
abundance: NA
j_gene: TRBJ1-2
d_gene: TRBD1
len: 13

CDR3nt: TGTGCCACCGCGGTAGCGTCATACAATGAGCAGTTCTTC
CDR3aa: CATAVASYNEQFF
v_gene: TRBV15
abundance: NA
j_gene: TRBJ2-1
d_gene: NA
len: 13

CDR3nt: TGTGCCAGCAGCTTAGGGCAGGTAAACACTGAAGCTTTCTTT
CDR3aa: CASSLGQVNTEAFF
v_gene: TRBV7-8
abundance: NA
j_gene: TRBJ1-1
d_gene: NA
len: 14

CDR3nt: TGTGCTGCCGACAGGGTCAAAAACACTGAAGCTTTCTTT
CDR3aa: CAADRVKNTEAFF
v_gene: TRBV30
abundance: NA
j_gene: TRBJ1-1
d_gene: TRBD1
len: 13

CDR3nt: TGCGCCAGCAGCCAATATACAGCTGACTACGAGCAGTACTTC
CDR3aa: CASSQYTADYEQYF
v_gene: TRBV4-1
abundance: once
j_gene: TRBJ2-7
d_gene: NA
len: 14

CDR3nt: TGTGCCCGCTCCGGAGCGAAATCGAACACTGAAGCTTTCTTT
CDR3aa: CARSGAKSNTEAFF
v_gene: TRBV2
abundance: NA
j_gene: TRBJ1-1
d_gene: NA
len: 14

CDR3nt: TGTGCCAGCTCTGACGGGACAGGGGATTCACCCCTCCACTTT
CDR3aa: CASSDGTGDSPLHF
v_gene: TRBV18
abundance: NA
j_gene: TRBJ1-6
d_gene: TRBD1
len: 14

CDR3nt: TGTGCCAGCAGCCCACCGCGGGGAGGGTCCGAGACCCAGTACTTC
CDR3aa: CASSPPRGGSETQYF
v_gene: TRBV7-9
abundance: NA
j_gene: TRBJ2-5
d_gene: TRBD2
len: 15

CDR3nt: TGTGCCAGCAGCTCGCCACAGGGCTACGAGCAGTACTTC
CDR3aa: CASSSPQGYEQYF
v_gene: TRBV5-6
abundance: NA
j_gene: TRBJ2-7
d_gene: NA
len: 13

CDR3nt: TGTGCCAGCAGTCAGGGCGCGAGCAATCAGCCCCAGCATTTT
CDR3aa: CASSQGASNQPQHF
v_gene: TRBV2
abundance: many
j_gene: TRBJ1-5
d_gene: NA
len: 14

CDR3nt: TGTGCCAGCAGCTCGCCGGACAGGGTAAACTATGGCTACACCTTC
CDR3aa: CASSSPDRVNYGYTF
v_gene: TRBV7-2
abundance: NA
j_gene: TRBJ1-2
d_gene: TRBD1
len: 15

CDR3nt: TGTGCCAGCAAATTGAGTCCCCGTGAGACCCAGTACTTC
CDR3aa: CASKLSPRETQYF
v_gene: TRBV6-4
abundance: NA
j_gene: TRBJ2-5
d_gene: NA
len: 13